This TCR beta chain appears in the sequencing data of a study of shared clonotypes between healthy human individuals. The overall study: CD4 naive and memory got three plates each, CD8 naive two, CD8 memory one. Study-level findings and limits: Sorted-subset sequencing, rarefaction showed, was incomplete despite large depth. Shared clonotypes: 4.5% to 6.5% naive CD4, roughly 4% naive CD8, about 2.4% memory CD4, more than 0.3% memory CD8.

The CDR3 has 17 residues. CDR1 and CDR2 from the germline V gene are SGHRS and YFSETQ. Trimming left V 0 bases short and J 0 bases short, with 10 bases between. Concerning this clone: Its antigen is unknown.

Over several immunoSEQ plates, each subset's genomic DNA was distributed in even portions. Method: immunoSEQ multiplex PCR; TCRdb's copy keeps in-frame clones and lacks some. Here the sample spans about 1.1 million clones, approximately 80% being singletons. The sequenced sample was memory CD4+ T cells from PBMCs. This sample's subset: CD45RA-negative fraction. The TCR sequence derives from a man younger than 35 in good health. Some clones in this sample may be carry-over from other donors' samples. The J gene is TRBJ2-6, the V gene TRBV5-1; no definite D call. The CDR3 spells CASSLGHSSSGANVLTF. For the CDR3, the DNA is TGCGCCAGCAGCTTGGGACACTCGAGCTCTGGGGCCAACGTCCTGACTTTC.